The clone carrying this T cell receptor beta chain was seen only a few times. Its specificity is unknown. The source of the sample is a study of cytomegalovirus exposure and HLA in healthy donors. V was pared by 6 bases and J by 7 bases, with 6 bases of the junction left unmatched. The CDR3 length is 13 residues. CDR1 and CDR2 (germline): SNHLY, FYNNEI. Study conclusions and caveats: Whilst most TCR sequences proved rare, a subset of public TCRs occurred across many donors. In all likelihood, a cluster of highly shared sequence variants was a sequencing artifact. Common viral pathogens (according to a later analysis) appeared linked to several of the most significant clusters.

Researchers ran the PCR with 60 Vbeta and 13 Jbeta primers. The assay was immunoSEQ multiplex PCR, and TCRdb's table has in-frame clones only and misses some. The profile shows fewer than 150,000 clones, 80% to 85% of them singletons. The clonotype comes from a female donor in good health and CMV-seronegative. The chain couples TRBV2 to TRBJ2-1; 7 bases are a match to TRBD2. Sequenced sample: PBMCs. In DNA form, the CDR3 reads TGTGCCAGCAGCACGACTAGCACGAATGAGCAGTTCTTC. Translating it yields CASSTTSTNEQFF.